These T cell receptor beta chains were read from a single sample in a study of control samples from healthy donors and cancer patients. Sequenced by immunoSEQ multiplex PCR; TCRdb stores in-frame clones only, minus some. This table holds 140,000 to 150,000 clones, 91% found once. The specimen sequenced was blood. Receptors were obtained from a man aged 30 to 45 in good health. The CDR3 runs from the conserved cysteine through the conserved F or W. The D gene is left open where the match is weak. Clone size appears in some rows only: once, few, many, or a class for an expanded clone.

clone size: NA; D gene: NA; J gene: TRBJ1-4; V gene: TRBV7-9; CDR3 DNA: TGTGCCAGCAGCTTAGTTTCCTTGGCAGGGGAGGAAAAACTGTTTTTT; CDR3 protein: CASSLVSLAGEEKLFF
clone size: NA; D gene: TRBD1; J gene: TRBJ1-2; V gene: TRBV2; CDR3 DNA: TGTGCCAGCAGTATCGGACAGGCCCTCTATGGCTACACCTTC; CDR3 protein: CASSIGQALYGYTF
clone size: NA; D gene: TRBD1; J gene: TRBJ2-7; V gene: TRBV7-2; CDR3 DNA: TGTGCCAGCAGCCGGACAGGGTCTAGCTACGAGCAGTACTTC; CDR3 protein: CASSRTGSSYEQYF
clone size: NA; D gene: NA; J gene: TRBJ1-3; V gene: TRBV12-5; CDR3 DNA: TGTGCTAGTGGACCAGGAGACCTGCGCCCTGGAAACACCATATATTTT; CDR3 protein: CASGPGDLRPGNTIYF
clone size: NA; D gene: NA; J gene: TRBJ1-1; V gene: TRBV19; CDR3 DNA: TGTGCCAGTAGTGTCTCAGTGAACACTGAAGCTTTCTTT; CDR3 protein: CASSVSVNTEAFF
clone size: NA; D gene: TRBD1; J gene: TRBJ1-1; V gene: TRBV27; CDR3 DNA: TGTGCCAGCCAAAAACAGGGGGCGGACACTGAAGCTTTCTTT; CDR3 protein: CASQKQGADTEAFF
clone size: NA; D gene: TRBD1; J gene: TRBJ2-1; V gene: TRBV28; CDR3 DNA: TGTGCCAGCAGTAACCCGAACCGGGACAGTAGGGTCAATGAGCAGTTCTTC; CDR3 protein: CASSNPNRDSRVNEQFF
clone size: NA; D gene: TRBD1; J gene: TRBJ1-2; V gene: TRBV28; CDR3 DNA: TGTGCCAGCAGAGGTACCCTGGGACAGCAAAACTATGGCTACACCTTC; CDR3 protein: CASRGTLGQQNYGYTF
clone size: NA; D gene: NA; J gene: TRBJ1-2; V gene: TRBV28; CDR3 DNA: TGTGCCAGCAGCCTCGAACCACTCTATGGCTACACCTTC; CDR3 protein: CASSLEPLYGYTF
clone size: NA; D gene: NA; J gene: TRBJ1-4; V gene: TRBV29-1; CDR3 DNA: TGCAGCGTAGTTAGGGGGTTTGAAAAACTGTTTTTT; CDR3 protein: CSVVRGFEKLFF
clone size: once; D gene: NA; J gene: TRBJ1-1; V gene: TRBV2; CDR3 DNA: TGTGCCAGCAGTGAACGCGTTTCGTCAACCGGAGCTTTCTTT; CDR3 protein: CASSERVSSTGAFF
clone size: NA; D gene: TRBD1; J gene: TRBJ2-2; V gene: TRBV28; CDR3 DNA: TGTGCCAGCAGTTTAACCTCGGACAGGGCGAACACCGGGGGGCTGTTTTTT; CDR3 protein: CASSLTSDRANTGGLFF
clone size: NA; D gene: TRBD1; J gene: TRBJ2-2; V gene: TRBV16; CDR3 DNA: TGTGCCAGCAGCCACCCCTCGACGGCAGGGGGTTTCACCGGGGAGCTGTTTTTT; CDR3 protein: CASSHPSTAGGFTGELFF
clone size: NA; D gene: NA; J gene: TRBJ2-7; V gene: TRBV14; CDR3 DNA: TGTGCCAGCAGCCAAGCTCTAGGGAGCTCCTACGAGCAGTACTTC; CDR3 protein: CASSQALGSSYEQYF
clone size: NA; D gene: TRBD1; J gene: TRBJ1-5; V gene: TRBV7-6; CDR3 DNA: TGTGCCAGCAGGCACAGGGGGCTGGATCAGCCCCAGCATTTT; CDR3 protein: CASRHRGLDQPQHF
clone size: NA; D gene: TRBD1; J gene: TRBJ2-2; V gene: TRBV5-1; CDR3 DNA: TGCGCCAGCAGCTTGGGTTTCGACAGGGTTAACACCGGGGAGCTGTTTTTT; CDR3 protein: CASSLGFDRVNTGELFF
clone size: NA; D gene: TRBD2; J gene: TRBJ2-3; V gene: TRBV25-1; CDR3 DNA: TGTGCCAGCAGTGAGGGACTAGCATTCGCAGATACGCAGTATTTT; CDR3 protein: CASSEGLAFADTQYF
clone size: NA; D gene: NA; J gene: TRBJ1-2; V gene: TRBV19; CDR3 DNA: TGTGCCAGTAGTATAGGGGGGACGAGTCCTATGGGCTACACCTTC; CDR3 protein: CASSIGGTSPMGYTF
clone size: NA; D gene: NA; J gene: TRBJ1-1; V gene: TRBV24-1; CDR3 DNA: TGTGCCACCAGTGATGCGGGTAAGAACACTGAAGCTTTCTTT; CDR3 protein: CATSDAGKNTEAFF
clone size: NA; D gene: TRBD1; J gene: TRBJ2-7; V gene: TRBV14; CDR3 DNA: TGTGCCAGCAGCTGGCCGGGACAGGGAATCCACGAGCAGTACTTC; CDR3 protein: CASSWPGQGIHEQYF
clone size: NA; D gene: NA; J gene: TRBJ2-3; V gene: TRBV7-9; CDR3 DNA: TGTGCCAGCAGCTTAGGACCCCCAGATACGCAGTATTTT; CDR3 protein: CASSLGPPDTQYF
clone size: once; D gene: TRBD1; J gene: TRBJ1-2; V gene: TRBV7-9; CDR3 DNA: TGTGCCAGCAGCGTCGGACAGGGGCCCTTCTATGGCTACACCTTC; CDR3 protein: CASSVGQGPFYGYTF
clone size: NA; D gene: TRBD1; J gene: TRBJ2-7; V gene: TRBV5-1; CDR3 DNA: TGCGCCAGCAGCCAAGGACAGGGGGCCTCTTACGAGCAGTACTTC; CDR3 protein: CASSQGQGASYEQYF
clone size: NA; D gene: NA; J gene: TRBJ2-2; V gene: TRBV28; CDR3 DNA: TGTGCCAGCATAGGGCAGGCGATCACCGGGGAGCTGTTTTTT; CDR3 protein: CASIGQAITGELFF
clone size: NA; D gene: TRBD1; J gene: TRBJ1-1; V gene: TRBV6-5; CDR3 DNA: TGTGCCAGCAGCAGGGACAGTGGGAACACTGAAGCTTTCTTT; CDR3 protein: CASSRDSGNTEAFF
clone size: NA; D gene: NA; J gene: TRBJ2-3; V gene: TRBV28; CDR3 DNA: TGTGCCAGCAGTTTATCCCTTTACACAGATACGCAGTATTTT; CDR3 protein: CASSLSLYTDTQYF
clone size: many; D gene: TRBD1; J gene: TRBJ1-6; V gene: TRBV24-1; CDR3 DNA: TGTGCCACCAGTGATATGACAGGGGGCTTCTCTAATTCACCCCTCCACTTT; CDR3 protein: CATSDMTGGFSNSPLHF
clone size: NA; D gene: NA; J gene: TRBJ2-3; V gene: TRBV7-2; CDR3 DNA: TGTGCCAGCAGTTCCCAGGGTTGGGATACGCAGTATTTT; CDR3 protein: CASSSQGWDTQYF